This TCR beta chain derives from a study of naive and memory T cell subsets (dated by TCRdb to about 2017). A note on the overall study: An open-source, UMI-based TCR alpha and beta sequencing pipeline was applied to sorted naive and memory peripheral blood T cell subsets. Complete agreement was observed between the functional CMV T cell responses and the IgG serology results. RNA was DNase-treated and reverse transcribed with TCR constant-region primers, mostly using SuperScript III. What the research found in general, with its limitations: The abundance of TCRs followed a power law with an exponent that differed between naive and memory subsets yet stayed consistent across the three individuals. Naive repertoires, especially CD8, contained a few larger clonotypes, possibly memory cells re-expressing CD45RA. Following error correction, more than 95% of naive TCR sequences occurred only once, which made naive abundance distributions much steeper than those of memory subsets. RNA-based TCR counts may be influenced by expression changes linked to T cell activation and differentiation. The repertoire findings for the naive and memory subsets could not be validated against a ground truth, as none was available. In both CD4 and CD8 cells, a rise in Gini index and a fall in Shannon and inverse Simpson diversity were observed from naive through CM, EM and EMRA. A clonotype was defined as a single alpha or beta chain sequence rather than as a paired alpha/beta receptor.

The CDR1 and CDR2 encoded by the germline V gene are ENHRY and SYGVKD. The CDR3 numbers 15 residues from cysteine through phenylalanine. CDR3 DNA only is kept here, 45 bases in frame from base 1. V and J are trimmed by 0 bases and 10 bases, and the gene matches miss 2 bases of the junction. Separate amplification of TCR alpha and beta chain libraries was performed from the second PCR step onward. Donor CMV status was determined by IFNgamma production from CD4+ T cells after overnight stimulation of fresh PBMCs with CMV viral lysate. CD4 T cells were positively selected with Miltenyi beads, followed by positive selection of CD8 T cells from the CD4-negative fraction. After staining for CD3, CD4, CD8, CD45RA, CD27 and a live/dead dye, cells were sorted on a BD Aria II into four subsets based on CD45RA and CD27. Blood was obtained from a few healthy volunteers, and the blood from each volunteer was fractionated into CD4 and CD8 T cells and subsequently into four differentiation subsets. Roughly 0.13 L of peripheral blood was collected from each donor, and PBMC were isolated by Ficoll-Paque PLUS density-gradient centrifugation. Sorted cells were lysed in RLT buffer, and RNA was extracted with a Qiagen RNeasy kit and stored at -80°C.

Library generation was performed with UMI-ligation and nested PCR. The beta constant-region primer consisted of an equimolar mixture of two oligonucleotides that together covered TRBC1 and TRBC2. Four rounds of PCR, combining the SP2 primer with nested alpha and beta constant-region primers, were used to amplify the ligated cDNA. A single-stranded oligonucleotide carrying the SP2 primer and a 12-nucleotide UMI was ligated to the 3' end of the cDNA by T4 RNA ligase 1. Incubation of the ligation reaction was carried out at 16 degrees C for about 18-25 hours. PCR2 was usually performed as a SYBR Green qPCR and halted at a preset threshold so that over-amplification would not occur. Agencourt AMPure XP magnetic beads were used for all purifications after the first. Libraries were quantified by Qubit and checked on a TapeStation, with a main peak expected near 650 bp. Pooled libraries were sequenced on an Illumina MiSeq with v2 2x251 paired-end kits, typically giving roughly 0.9-2.2 million reads per sample. Libraries were pooled at about 4 nM per sample, and roughly 4.5-7.5% PhiX was added to improve cluster recognition. The original pipeline was this. FASTQ reads processed by Demultiplexor were assigned V and J genes by Decombinator through tag matching that tolerated a single base-pair mismatch. By using UMIs, Collapsinator corrected both sequencing errors and the frequency errors caused by PCR heterogeneity. CDR3Translator translated TCRs and extracted CDR3s from the conserved cysteine to the FGXG phenylalanine, flagging non-productive sequences. Repertoires were subsampled to equal numbers of UMI-defined TCRs before Gini, Shannon entropy and inverse Simpson indices were calculated. Within the linear range, a power law was fitted by maximum likelihood to the distributions of clonotype abundance. On one naive CD8 sample, the pipeline and MIGEC gave similar UMI counts, unique TCR numbers and clonal distributions. In one analysis, naive TCRs also found in any memory subset of the same donor were removed from the naive repertoire. The repertoires were searched for 7,000 to 8,000 CMV-associated CDR3 sequences that had been compiled from VDJdb and a published dataset. The public reads were reprocessed in TCRdb via fastp at Q25 and MiXCR, keeping in-frame beta chains. When rows share a CDR3 protein, they turn into one entry using the most common DNA and genes. TCRdb's processing, not the study's, gives the V and J calls here. The sample table records roughly 150,000 distinct CDR3 sequences; roughly 20% of these occur just once. The ten largest clonotypes hold roughly 0.1% of the sample.

About this clonotype: Its recognized antigen is unknown. No base quality information exists; no much larger clone differs at one position.

The sequencing input was naive CD4+ T cells from blood. This specimen's cell subset or site label, per the study, means: naive T cells, CD45RA high CD27+. The chain uses TRBV10-3 and TRBJ2-1, with 14 middle bases fitting TRBD2. The sequence was collected from a human donor in good health. The bases read TGTGCCATCAGTGAGTCAGGGACTAGCGGGAGCGAGCAGTTCTTC. It is translated as CAISESGTSGSEQFF.